The present T cell receptor (beta chain) was sequenced within a study of blood T cell repertoires in COVID-19. Across the study: Acute and convalescent COVID-19 samples came from the United States, Italy and Spain.

Assay used: immunoSEQ multiplex PCR; TCRdb lists only in-frame clones, some missing. The table includes 150,000 to 200,000 clones, roughly 88% detected once. With 4 bases removed from V and 1 base from J, the gap between germline ends came to 15 bases. CDR1 and CDR2 from the germline V gene are LNHNV and YYDKDF (reference sequence). The CDR3 covers 16 residues. Input material: PBMCs or T cells enriched from blood (not recorded which). This receptor was taken from a woman aged 18-30 years who had recovered from COVID-19. V gene TRBV15 combines with J gene TRBJ2-3; D gene ambiguous. This chain's CDR3 is CATSTFVLFGTDTQYF. The CDR3 region has the DNA TGTGCCACCAGCACTTTTGTGTTATTCGGCACAGATACGCAGTATTTT.